This is a list of T cell receptor beta chains from one sample in a study of T cells of healthy individuals. TCRdb fed the 5' RACE reads into MiXCR, producing one record per CDR3 protein. The sample includes tens of thousands of distinct CDR3 sequences, roughly 4.3% of them seen just once. The source is a human donor in good health. Each CDR3 is given with its conserved first and last residue. D genes are given only for firm matches. Only part of the rows carry a size: once, few, many, or a class if the clone is expanded.

size,V,D,J,DNA,CDR3
many,TRBV3-1,TRBD1,TRBJ1-3,TGTGCCAGCAGCCAAGGAGGGACAGGGGTGAACACCATATATTTT,CASSQGGTGVNTIYF
many,TRBV18,-,TRBJ1-1,TGTGCCAGCTCACAACAGACTAACACTGAAGCTTTCTTT,CASSQQTNTEAFF
few,TRBV6-1,-,TRBJ2-1,TGTGCCAGCAGGAGGATTGGGGGGCGAAGTTTTGGGTCCTACAATGAGCAGTTCTTC,CASRRIGGRSFGSYNEQFF
many,TRBV5-6,TRBD1,TRBJ2-1,TGTGCCAGCAGCCCCAGACAGGGAAACAATGAGCAGTTCTTC,CASSPRQGNNEQFF
many,TRBV6-6,-,TRBJ2-1,TGTGCCAGCAGTTACTTTCCGGCTGAGCAGTTCTTC,CASSYFPAEQFF
-,TRBV7-8,-,TRBJ2-3,TGTGCCAGCAGCTTATCAGGGTCCTTCGCAGATACGCAGTATTTT,CASSLSGSFADTQYF
many,TRBV6-1,-,TRBJ1-2,TGTGCCAGCACGCCAGGGGATGCGAAATATGGCTACACCTTC,CASTPGDAKYGYTF
many,TRBV5-1,TRBD1,TRBJ1-6,TGCGCCAGCAGCTCCGCATCGACAGGGGCAGGGTCACCCCTCCACTTT,CASSSASTGAGSPLHF
-,TRBV12-3/TRBV12-4,TRBD2,TRBJ2-1,TGTGCCAGCAGATCCCGCGGGACTACATACAATGAGCAGTTCTTC,CASRSRGTTYNEQFF
many,TRBV12-3/TRBV12-4,-,TRBJ1-5,TGTGCCAGCAGCGCAAGCAATCAGCCCCAGCATTTT,CASSASNQPQHF
many,TRBV7-9,TRBD1,TRBJ1-3,TGTGCCAGCAGCTCGGGACAGCCGTCCTCTGGAAACACCATATATTTT,CASSSGQPSSGNTIYF
many,TRBV27,TRBD2,TRBJ2-7,TGTGCCAGCAGACCGGGACTAGCTGACGAGCAGTACTTC,CASRPGLADEQYF
many,TRBV27,-,TRBJ1-5,TGTGCCAGCAGTTTATCCGGGGGTAGCAATCAGCCCCAGCATTTT,CASSLSGGSNQPQHF
-,TRBV11-2,-,TRBJ2-5,-,CASSSTVAGGSYF
many,TRBV2,TRBD2,TRBJ2-3,TGTGCCAGCTCCGGAGGGGAGGGTGATACGCAGTATTTT,CASSGGEGDTQYF
-,TRBV6-5,-,TRBJ2-3,TGTGCCAGCAGTTCGGCGGGGGCCATGCCCAAGACGCAGTATTTT,CASSSAGAMPKTQYF
many,TRBV6-6,TRBD2,TRBJ2-5,TGTGCCAGCGAGGGACTAGCCCCAGGAGAGACCCAGTACTTC,CASEGLAPGETQYF
few,TRBV23-1,-,TRBJ2-7,TGCGCCAGCAGTCCGGACAGTTACTCCTACGAGCAGTACTTC,CASSPDSYSYEQYF
few,TRBV5-1,TRBD1,TRBJ1-2,TGCGCCAGCAGCGGGGCGACAGGGAGTCGGTATGGCTACACCTTC,CASSGATGSRYGYTF
many,TRBV3-1,-,TRBJ2-7,TGTGCCAGCAGCCAAGATTGGACGGACTCCTACGAGCAGTACTTC,CASSQDWTDSYEQYF
many,TRBV6-5,TRBD2,TRBJ2-7,TGTGCCAGCAGCGGACTAGCGGGGCCTCGGTACTTC,CASSGLAGPRYF
-,TRBV14,-,TRBJ1-1,TGTGCCAGCAGCCCTCTCTCCTATAACACTGAAGCTTTCTTT,CASSPLSYNTEAFF
few,TRBV2,-,TRBJ2-3,TGTGCCAGCAGGCCCCTCAAACATCTAGGGGATACGCAGTATTTT,CASRPLKHLGDTQYF
many,TRBV6-2/TRBV6-3,TRBD2,TRBJ2-3,TGTGCCAGCAGTTTTCAAGCGGGAGTTCCAGATACGCAGTATTTT,CASSFQAGVPDTQYF
many,TRBV2,-,TRBJ2-2,TGTGCCAGCAATAACTACACGAACACCGGGGAGCTGTTTTTT,CASNNYTNTGELFF
many,TRBV7-9,TRBD1,TRBJ2-6,TGTGCCGCACAGGGGGCTTCCTCTGGGGCCAACGTCCTGACTTTC,CAAQGASSGANVLTF
many,TRBV4-3,TRBD1,TRBJ1-4,TGCGCCAGCAGCCAAGATCGCCGCAGGGGGACTGAAAAACTGTTTTTT,CASSQDRRRGTEKLFF
-,TRBV27,-,TRBJ2-3,TGTGCCAGCAGTTTATCGAGGGACGTCCAATTCGTTACGCAGTATTTT,CASSLSRDVQFVTQYF
many,TRBV6-1,TRBD1,TRBJ1-2,TGTGCCGTTCTTGCCGGGACAGGGGGCGCGGGTCACTATGGCTACACCTTC,CAVLAGTGGAGHYGYTF
-,TRBV19,-,TRBJ1-5,TGTGCCAGTAGTATACAACGGGAATTAAATCAGCCCCAGCATTTT,CASSIQRELNQPQHF
-,TRBV11-3,-,TRBJ2-1,TGTGCCAGCAGCCCTACAGTTGGGTCCTACAATGAGCAGTTCTTC,CASSPTVGSYNEQFF
few,TRBV10-3,TRBD1,TRBJ1-2,TGTGCCATCAGGGGGACAGGGGGGATGTTTAACTATGGCTACACCTTC,CAIRGTGGMFNYGYTF
many,TRBV24-1,TRBD2,TRBJ2-1,TGTGCCACCAGTGACCCGACGGGGGGTAGACATGAGCAGTTCTTC,CATSDPTGGRHEQFF